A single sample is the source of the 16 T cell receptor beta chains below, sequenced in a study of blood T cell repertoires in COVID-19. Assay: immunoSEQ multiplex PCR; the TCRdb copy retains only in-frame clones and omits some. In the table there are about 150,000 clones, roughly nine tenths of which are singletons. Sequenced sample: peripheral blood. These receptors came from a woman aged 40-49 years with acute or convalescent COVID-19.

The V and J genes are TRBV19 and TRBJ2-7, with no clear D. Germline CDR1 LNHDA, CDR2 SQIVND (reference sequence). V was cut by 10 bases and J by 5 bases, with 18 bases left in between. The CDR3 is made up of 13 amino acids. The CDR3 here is CATMDPDIHEQYF. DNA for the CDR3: TGTGCCACCATGGATCCAGACATACACGAGCAGTACTTC.

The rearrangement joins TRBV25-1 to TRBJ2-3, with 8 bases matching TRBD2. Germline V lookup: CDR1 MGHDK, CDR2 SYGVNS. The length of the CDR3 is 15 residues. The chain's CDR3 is CSWGELAAYPDTQYF. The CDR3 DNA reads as TGTTCTTGGGGTGAACTAGCGGCCTACCCGGATACGCAGTATTTT.

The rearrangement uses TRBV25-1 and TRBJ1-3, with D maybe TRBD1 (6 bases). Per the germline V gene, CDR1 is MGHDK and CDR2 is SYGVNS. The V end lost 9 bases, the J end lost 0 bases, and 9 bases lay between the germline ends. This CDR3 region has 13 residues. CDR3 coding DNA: TGTGCCAGGGCAGGGGCCTCTGGAAACACCATATATTTT. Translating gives CARAGASGNTIYF.

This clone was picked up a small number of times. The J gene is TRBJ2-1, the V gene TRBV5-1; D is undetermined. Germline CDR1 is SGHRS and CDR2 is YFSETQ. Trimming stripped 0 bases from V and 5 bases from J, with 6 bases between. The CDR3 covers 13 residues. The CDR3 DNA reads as TGCGCCAGCAGCTTGGCCCACAACAATGAGCAGTTCTTC. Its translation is CASSLAHNNEQFF.

CDR3 region: CATLGTGNTGELFF. The CDR3 nucleotides read TGTGCCACCCTCGGGACAGGGAACACCGGGGAGCTGTTTTTT. The chain carries TRBV2 and TRBJ2-2; the match to TRBD1 covers 8 bases. The junction had 5 bases not matched to a gene; V was cut back by 10 bases and J by 1 base. The CDR3 is made up of 14 amino acids. The germline V gene has CDR1 SNHLY and CDR2 FYNNEI.

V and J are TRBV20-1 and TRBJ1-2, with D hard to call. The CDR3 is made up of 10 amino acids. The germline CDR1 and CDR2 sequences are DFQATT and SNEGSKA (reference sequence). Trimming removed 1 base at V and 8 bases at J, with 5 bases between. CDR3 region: CSARGQGYTF. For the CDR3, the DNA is TGCAGTGCTAGAGGGCAGGGCTACACCTTC.

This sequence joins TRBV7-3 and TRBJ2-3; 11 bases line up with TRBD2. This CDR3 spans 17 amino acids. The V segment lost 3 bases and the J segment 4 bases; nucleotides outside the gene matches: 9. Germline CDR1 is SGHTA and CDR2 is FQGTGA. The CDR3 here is CASSFLPSGGRSDTQYF. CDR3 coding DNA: TGTGCCAGCAGCTTCCTTCCTAGCGGGGGGAGGTCAGATACGCAGTATTTT.

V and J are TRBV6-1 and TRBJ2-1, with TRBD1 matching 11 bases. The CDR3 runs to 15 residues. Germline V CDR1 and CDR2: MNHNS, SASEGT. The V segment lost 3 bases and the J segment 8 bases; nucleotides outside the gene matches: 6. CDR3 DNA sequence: TGTGCCAGCAGTGATGGGACAGGGGGGGTCGATGAGCAGTTCTTC. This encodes CASSDGTGGVDEQFF.

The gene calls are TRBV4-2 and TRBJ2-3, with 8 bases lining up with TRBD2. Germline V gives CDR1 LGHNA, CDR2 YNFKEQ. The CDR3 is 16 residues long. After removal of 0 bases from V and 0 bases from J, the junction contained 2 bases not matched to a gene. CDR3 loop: CASSQDSGASTDTQYF. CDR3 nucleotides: TGTGCCAGCAGCCAAGATAGCGGGGCTAGCACAGATACGCAGTATTTT.

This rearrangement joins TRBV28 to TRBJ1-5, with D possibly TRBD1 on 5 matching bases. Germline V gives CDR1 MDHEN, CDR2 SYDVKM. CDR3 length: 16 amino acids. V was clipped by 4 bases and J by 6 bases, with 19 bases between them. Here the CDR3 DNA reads TGTGCCAGCAGTTCCCCTAGGGGAGGGGCCGGTCAGCCCCAGCATTTT. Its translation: CASSSPRGGAGQPQHF. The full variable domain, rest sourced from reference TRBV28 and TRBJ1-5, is DVKVTQSSRYLVKRTGEKVFLECVQDMDHENMFWYRQDPGLGLRLIYFSYDVKMKEKGDIPEGYSVSREKKERFSLILESASTNQTSMYLCASSSPRGGAGQPQHFGDGTRLSIL.

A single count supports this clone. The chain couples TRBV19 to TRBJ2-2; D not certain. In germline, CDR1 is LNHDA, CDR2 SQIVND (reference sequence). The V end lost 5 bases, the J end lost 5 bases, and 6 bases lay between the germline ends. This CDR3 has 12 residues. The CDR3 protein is CASSFVTGELFF. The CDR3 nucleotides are TGTGCCAGTAGTTTCGTAACCGGGGAGCTGTTTTTT.

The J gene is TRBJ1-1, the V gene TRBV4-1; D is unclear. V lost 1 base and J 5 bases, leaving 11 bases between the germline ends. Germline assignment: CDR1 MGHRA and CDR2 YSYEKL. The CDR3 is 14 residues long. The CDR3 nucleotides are TGCGCCAGCAGCCAAGGTTATGCGGGAACTGAAGCTTTCTTT. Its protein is CASSQGYAGTEAFF.

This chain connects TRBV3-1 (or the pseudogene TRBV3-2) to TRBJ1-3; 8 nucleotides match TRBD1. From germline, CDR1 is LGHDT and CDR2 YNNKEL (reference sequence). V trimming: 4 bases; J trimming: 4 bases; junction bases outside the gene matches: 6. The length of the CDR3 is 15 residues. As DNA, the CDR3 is TGTGCCAGCAGCCGGGGCAGGGGGCCGGGAAACACCATATATTTT. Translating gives CASSRGRGPGNTIYF.

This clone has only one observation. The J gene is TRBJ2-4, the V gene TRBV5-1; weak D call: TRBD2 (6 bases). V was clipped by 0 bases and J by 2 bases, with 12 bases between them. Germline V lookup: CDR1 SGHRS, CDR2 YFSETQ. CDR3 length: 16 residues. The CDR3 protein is CASSLVFRGSKNIQYF. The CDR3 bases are TGCGCCAGCAGCTTGGTATTCCGGGGGTCCAAAAACATTCAGTACTTC.

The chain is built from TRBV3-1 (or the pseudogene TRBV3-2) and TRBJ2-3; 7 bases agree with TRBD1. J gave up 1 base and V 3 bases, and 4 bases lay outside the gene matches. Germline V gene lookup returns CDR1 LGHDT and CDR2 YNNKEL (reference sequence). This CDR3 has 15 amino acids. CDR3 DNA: TGTGCCAGCAGCCAGACAGGGTCTGGCACAGATACGCAGTATTTT. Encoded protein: CASSQTGSGTDTQYF.

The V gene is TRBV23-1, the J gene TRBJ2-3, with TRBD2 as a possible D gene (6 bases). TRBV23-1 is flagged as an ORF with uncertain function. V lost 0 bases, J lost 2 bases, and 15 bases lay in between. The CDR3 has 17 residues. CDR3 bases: TGCGCCAGCAGTCAATCGGCGCCGGGAGCCCTCACAGATACGCAGTATTTT. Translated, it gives CASSQSAPGALTDTQYF.